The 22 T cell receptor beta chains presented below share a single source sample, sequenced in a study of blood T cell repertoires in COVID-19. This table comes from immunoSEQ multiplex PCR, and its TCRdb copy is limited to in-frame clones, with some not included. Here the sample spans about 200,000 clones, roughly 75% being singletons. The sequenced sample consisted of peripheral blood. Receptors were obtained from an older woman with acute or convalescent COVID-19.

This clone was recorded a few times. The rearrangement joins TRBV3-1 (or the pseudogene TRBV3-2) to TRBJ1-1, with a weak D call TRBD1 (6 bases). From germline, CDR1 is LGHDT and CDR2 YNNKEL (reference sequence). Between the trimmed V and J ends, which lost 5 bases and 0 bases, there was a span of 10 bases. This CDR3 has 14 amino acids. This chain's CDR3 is CASSTGTLNTEAFF. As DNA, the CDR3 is TGTGCCAGCAGCACTGGGACATTGAACACTGAAGCTTTCTTT.

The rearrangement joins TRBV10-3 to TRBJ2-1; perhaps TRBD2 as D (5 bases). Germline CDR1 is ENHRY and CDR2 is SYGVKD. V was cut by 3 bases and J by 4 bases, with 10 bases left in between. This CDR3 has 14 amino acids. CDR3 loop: CAISEEGDYNEQFF. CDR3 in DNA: TGTGCCATCAGTGAAGAGGGTGATTACAATGAGCAGTTCTTC.

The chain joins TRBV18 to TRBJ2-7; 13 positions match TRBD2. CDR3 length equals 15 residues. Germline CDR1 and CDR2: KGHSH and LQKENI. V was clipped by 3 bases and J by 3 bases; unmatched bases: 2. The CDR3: CASSPGTSGNYEQYF. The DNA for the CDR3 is TGTGCCAGCTCACCCGGGACTAGCGGGAACTACGAGCAGTACTTC.

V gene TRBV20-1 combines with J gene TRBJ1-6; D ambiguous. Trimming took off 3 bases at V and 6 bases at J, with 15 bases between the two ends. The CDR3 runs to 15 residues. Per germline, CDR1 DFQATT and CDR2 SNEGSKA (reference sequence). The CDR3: CSASDGRSVNSPLHF. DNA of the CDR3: TGCAGTGCTAGTGACGGCAGGTCCGTTAATTCACCCCTCCACTTT.

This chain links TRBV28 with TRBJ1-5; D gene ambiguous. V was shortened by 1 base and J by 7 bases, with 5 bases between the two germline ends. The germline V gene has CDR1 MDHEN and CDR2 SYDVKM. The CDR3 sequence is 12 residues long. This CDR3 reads CASSLLEQPQHF. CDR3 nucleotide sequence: TGTGCCAGCAGTTTATTGGAGCAGCCCCAGCATTTT. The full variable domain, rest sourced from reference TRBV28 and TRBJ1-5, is DVKVTQSSRYLVKRTGEKVFLECVQDMDHENMFWYRQDPGLGLRLIYFSYDVKMKEKGDIPEGYSVSREKKERFSLILESASTNQTSMYLCASSLLEQPQHFGDGTRLSIL.

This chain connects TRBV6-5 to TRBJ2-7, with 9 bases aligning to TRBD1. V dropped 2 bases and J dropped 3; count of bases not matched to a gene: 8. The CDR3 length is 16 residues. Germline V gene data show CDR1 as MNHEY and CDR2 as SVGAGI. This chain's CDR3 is CASSYAPQGASYEQYF. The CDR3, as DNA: TGTGCCAGCAGTTACGCGCCACAGGGGGCGAGCTACGAGCAGTACTTC.

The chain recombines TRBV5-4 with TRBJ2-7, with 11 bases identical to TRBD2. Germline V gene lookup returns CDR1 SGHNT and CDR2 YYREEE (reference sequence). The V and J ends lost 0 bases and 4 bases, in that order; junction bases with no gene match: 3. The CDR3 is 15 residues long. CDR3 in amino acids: CASSLDPSGRYEQYF. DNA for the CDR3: TGTGCCAGCAGCTTGGATCCTAGCGGGAGGTACGAGCAGTACTTC.

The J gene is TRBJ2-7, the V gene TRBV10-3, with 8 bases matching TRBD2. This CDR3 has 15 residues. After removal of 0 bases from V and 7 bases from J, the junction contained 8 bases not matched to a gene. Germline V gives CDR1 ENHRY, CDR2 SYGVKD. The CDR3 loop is CAISESLAGTGEQYF. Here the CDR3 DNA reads TGTGCCATCAGTGAGTCATTAGCGGGAACGGGGGAGCAGTACTTC.

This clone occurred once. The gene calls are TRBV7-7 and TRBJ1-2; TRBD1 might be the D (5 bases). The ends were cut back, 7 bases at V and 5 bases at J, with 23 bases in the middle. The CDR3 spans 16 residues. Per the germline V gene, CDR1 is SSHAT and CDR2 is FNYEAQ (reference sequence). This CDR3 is CASNNQGSLEVYGYTF. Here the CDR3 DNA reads TGTGCCAGCAATAACCAGGGTTCCCTCGAGGTTTATGGCTACACCTTC.

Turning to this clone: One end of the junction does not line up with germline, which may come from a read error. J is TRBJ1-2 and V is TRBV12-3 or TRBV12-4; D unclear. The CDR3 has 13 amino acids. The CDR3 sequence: CVSSFPDYYGYTF. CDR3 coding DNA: TGTGTCAGCAGTTTTCCAGACTACTATGGCTACACCTTC.

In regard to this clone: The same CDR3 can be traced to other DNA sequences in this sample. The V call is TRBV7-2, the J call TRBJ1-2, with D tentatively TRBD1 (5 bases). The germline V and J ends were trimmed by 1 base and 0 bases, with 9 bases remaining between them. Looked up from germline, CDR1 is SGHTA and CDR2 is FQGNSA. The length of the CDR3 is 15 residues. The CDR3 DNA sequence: TGTGCCAGCAGCTTAGTCCAGGGCGCTAACTATGGCTACACCTTC. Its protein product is CASSLVQGANYGYTF.

CDR3 amino acids: CAETGGGNTIYF. CDR3 bases: TGCGCAGAGACAGGGGGAGGAAACACCATATATTTT. V usage is TRBV10-1 and J usage is TRBJ1-3; 9 nucleotides agree with TRBD1. The CDR3 sequence is 12 residues long. Germline values: CDR1 WNHNN, CDR2 SYGVQD (reference sequence).

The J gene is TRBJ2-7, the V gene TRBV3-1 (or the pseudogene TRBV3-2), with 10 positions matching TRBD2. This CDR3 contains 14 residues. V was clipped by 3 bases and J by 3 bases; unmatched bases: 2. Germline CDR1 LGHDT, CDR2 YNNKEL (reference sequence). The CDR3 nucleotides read TGTGCCAGCAGCCACACTAGCGGGAACTACGAGCAGTACTTC. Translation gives CASSHTSGNYEQYF.

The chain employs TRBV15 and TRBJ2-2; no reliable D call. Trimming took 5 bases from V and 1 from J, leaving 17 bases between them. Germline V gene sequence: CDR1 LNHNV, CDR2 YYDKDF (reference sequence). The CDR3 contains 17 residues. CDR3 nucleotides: TGTGCCACCAGCCCACGTAAACGTAAACTGAACACCGGGGAGCTGTTTTTT. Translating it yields CATSPRKRKLNTGELFF.

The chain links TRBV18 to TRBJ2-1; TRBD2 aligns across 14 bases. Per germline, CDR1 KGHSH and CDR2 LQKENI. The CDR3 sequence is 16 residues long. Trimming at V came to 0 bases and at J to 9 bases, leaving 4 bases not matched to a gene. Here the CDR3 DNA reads TGTGCCAGCTCACCACCGGGACTAGCGGGAGTTGGTGAGCAGTTCTTC. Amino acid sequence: CASSPPGLAGVGEQFF.

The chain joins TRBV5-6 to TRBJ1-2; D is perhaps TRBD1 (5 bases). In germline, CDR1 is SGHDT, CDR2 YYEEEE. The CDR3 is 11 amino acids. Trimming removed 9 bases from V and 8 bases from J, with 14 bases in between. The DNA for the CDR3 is TGTGCCACTTCAGATCGGGGGGGCTACACCTTC. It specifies CATSDRGGYTF. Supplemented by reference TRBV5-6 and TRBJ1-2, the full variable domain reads DAGVTQSPTHLIKTRGQQVTLRCSPKSGHDTVSWYQQALGQGPQFIFQYYEEEERQRGNFPDRFSGHQFPNYSSELNVNALLLGDSALYLCATSDRGGYTFGSGTRLTVV.

The chain's CDR3 is CATSAPGQGDQPQHF. The CDR3 nucleotides are TGTGCCACCAGTGCCCCCGGACAGGGCGATCAGCCCCAGCATTTT. V is TRBV24-1 and J is TRBJ1-5; TRBD1 matches 8 bases. V was clipped by 5 bases and J by 5 bases; unmatched bases: 7. The CDR3 has 15 residues. CDR1 and CDR2 (germline): KGHDR, SFDVKD.

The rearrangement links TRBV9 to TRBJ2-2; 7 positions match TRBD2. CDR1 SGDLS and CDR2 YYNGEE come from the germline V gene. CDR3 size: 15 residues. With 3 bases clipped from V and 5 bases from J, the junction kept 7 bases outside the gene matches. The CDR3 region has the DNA TGTGCCAGCAGCGCCACTAGCGACCCAACCGGGGAGCTGTTTTTT. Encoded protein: CASSATSDPTGELFF.

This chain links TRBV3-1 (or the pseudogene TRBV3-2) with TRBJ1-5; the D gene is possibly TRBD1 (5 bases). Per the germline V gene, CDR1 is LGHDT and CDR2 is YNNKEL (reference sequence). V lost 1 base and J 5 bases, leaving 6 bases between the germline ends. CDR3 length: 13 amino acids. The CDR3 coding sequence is TGTGCCAGCAGCCAAGGGGGGGATCAGCCCCAGCATTTT. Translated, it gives CASSQGGDQPQHF.

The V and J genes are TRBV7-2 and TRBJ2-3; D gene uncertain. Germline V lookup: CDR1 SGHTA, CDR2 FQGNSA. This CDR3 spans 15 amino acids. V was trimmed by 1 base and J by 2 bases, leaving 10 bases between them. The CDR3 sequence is CASSLDVGYTDTQYF. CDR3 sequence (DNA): TGTGCCAGCAGCTTAGACGTCGGTTACACAGATACGCAGTATTTT.

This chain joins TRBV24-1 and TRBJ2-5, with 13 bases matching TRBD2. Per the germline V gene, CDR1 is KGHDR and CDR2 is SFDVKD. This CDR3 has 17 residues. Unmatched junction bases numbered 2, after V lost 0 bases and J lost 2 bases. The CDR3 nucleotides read TGTGCCACCAGTGATTTGAGGACTAGCGGGAGTCAAGAGACCCAGTACTTC. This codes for CATSDLRTSGSQETQYF.

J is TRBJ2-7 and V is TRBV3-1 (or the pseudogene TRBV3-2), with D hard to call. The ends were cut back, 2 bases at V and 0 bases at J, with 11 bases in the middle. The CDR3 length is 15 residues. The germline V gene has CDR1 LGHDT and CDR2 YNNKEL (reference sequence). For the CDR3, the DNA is TGTGCCAGCAGCCAATATCTGACGGGCTCCTACGAGCAGTACTTC. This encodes CASSQYLTGSYEQYF.